This T cell receptor beta chain was observed in a study of T cell responses to AZD1222 COVID-19 vaccine. The repertoire was sequenced with immunoSEQ multiplex PCR; TCRdb's copy has only in-frame clones and lacks some. This sample carries under 50,000 clones, 80% of them seen once, and the ten largest clones take 20% to 25%. The CDR3 totals 15 residues. Trimming stripped 0 bases from V and 1 base from J, with 4 bases between. Germline V gene data show CDR1 as MNHEY and CDR2 as SVGAGI. The genes are TRBV6-5 and TRBJ1-6; D remains unclear. The receptor was isolated from an adult who received the MenACWY meningococcal vaccine as a control. The source was peripheral blood, collected 28 days after the second dose of the MenACWY control vaccine. The CDR3: CASSYSTSYNSPLHF. CDR3 DNA sequence: TGTGCCAGCAGTTACTCTACATCCTATAATTCACCCCTCCACTTT.